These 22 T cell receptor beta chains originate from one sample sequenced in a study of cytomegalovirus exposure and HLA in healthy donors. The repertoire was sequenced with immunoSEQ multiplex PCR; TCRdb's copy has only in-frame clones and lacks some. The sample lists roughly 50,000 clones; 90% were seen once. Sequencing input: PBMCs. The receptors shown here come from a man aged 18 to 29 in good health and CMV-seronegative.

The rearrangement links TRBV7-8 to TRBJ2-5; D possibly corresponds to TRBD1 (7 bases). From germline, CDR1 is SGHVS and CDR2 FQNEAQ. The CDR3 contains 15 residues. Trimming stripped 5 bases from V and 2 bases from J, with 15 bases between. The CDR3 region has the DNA TGTGCCAGCAGCAGCTCAGGGGGGAGGCAAGAGACCCAGTACTTC. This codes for CASSSSGGRQETQYF.

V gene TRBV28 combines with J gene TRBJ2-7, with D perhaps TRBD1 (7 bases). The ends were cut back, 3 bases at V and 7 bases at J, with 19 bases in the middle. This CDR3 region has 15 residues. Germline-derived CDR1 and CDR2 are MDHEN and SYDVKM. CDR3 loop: CASSFSPTGRGEQYF. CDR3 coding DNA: TGTGCCAGCAGTTTTTCCCCGACAGGGCGGGGAGAGCAGTACTTC.

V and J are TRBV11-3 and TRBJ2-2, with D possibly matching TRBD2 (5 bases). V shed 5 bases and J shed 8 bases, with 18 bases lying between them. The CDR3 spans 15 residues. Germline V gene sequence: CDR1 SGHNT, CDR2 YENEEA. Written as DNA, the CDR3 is TGTGCCAGCAGCCCCGCTCGGGAAGCGGCGGGGGAGCTGTTTTTT. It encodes CASSPAREAAGELFF. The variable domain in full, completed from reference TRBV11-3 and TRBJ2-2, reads EAGVVQSPRYKIIEKKQPVAFWCNPISGHNTLYWYLQNLGQGPELLIRYENEEAVDDSQLPKDRFSAERLKGVDSTLKIQPAELGDSAVYLCASSPAREAAGELFFGEGSRLTVL.

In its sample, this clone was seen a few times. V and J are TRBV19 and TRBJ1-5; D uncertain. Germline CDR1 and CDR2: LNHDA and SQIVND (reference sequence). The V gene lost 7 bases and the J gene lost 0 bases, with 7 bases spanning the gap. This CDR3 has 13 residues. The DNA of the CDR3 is TGTGCCAGTACGGGAAATAGCAATCAGCCCCAGCATTTT. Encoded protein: CASTGNSNQPQHF.

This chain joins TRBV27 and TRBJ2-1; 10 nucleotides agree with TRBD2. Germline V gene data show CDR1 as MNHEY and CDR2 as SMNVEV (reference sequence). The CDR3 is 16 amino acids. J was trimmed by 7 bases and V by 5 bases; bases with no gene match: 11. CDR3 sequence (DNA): TGTGCCAGCAGTGCATCACTAGCGGGATTTTTGAATGAGCAGTTCTTC. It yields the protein CASSASLAGFLNEQFF.

Here the CDR3 reads CAISPTGGIAYEQYF. Written as DNA, the CDR3 is TGTGCCATCAGCCCGACAGGGGGCATTGCCTACGAGCAGTACTTC. V is TRBV10-3 and J is TRBJ2-7, with 10 bases aligning to TRBD1. In germline, CDR1 is ENHRY, CDR2 SYGVKD. The V segment lost 6 bases and the J segment 2 bases; nucleotides outside the gene matches: 7. The CDR3 length is 15 residues.

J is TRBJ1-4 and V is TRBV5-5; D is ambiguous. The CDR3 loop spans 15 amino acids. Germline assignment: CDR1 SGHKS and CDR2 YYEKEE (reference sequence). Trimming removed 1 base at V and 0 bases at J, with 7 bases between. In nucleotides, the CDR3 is TGTGCCAGCAGCTTGTTCCCAACAACTAATGAAAAACTGTTTTTT. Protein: CASSLFPTTNEKLFF. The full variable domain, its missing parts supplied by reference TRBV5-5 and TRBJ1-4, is DAGVTQSPTHLIKTRGQQVTLRCSPISGHKSVSWYQQVLGQGPQFIFQYYEKEERGRGNFPDRFSARQFPNYSSELNVNALLLGDSALYLCASSLFPTTNEKLFFGSGTQLSVL.

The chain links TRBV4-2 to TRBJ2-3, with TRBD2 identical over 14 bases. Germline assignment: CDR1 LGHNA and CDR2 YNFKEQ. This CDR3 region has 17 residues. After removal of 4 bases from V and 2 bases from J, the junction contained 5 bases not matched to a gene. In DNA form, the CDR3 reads TGTGCCAGCAGCCTCGAGGGACTAGCGGGGGACACAGATACGCAGTATTTT. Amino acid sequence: CASSLEGLAGDTDTQYF.

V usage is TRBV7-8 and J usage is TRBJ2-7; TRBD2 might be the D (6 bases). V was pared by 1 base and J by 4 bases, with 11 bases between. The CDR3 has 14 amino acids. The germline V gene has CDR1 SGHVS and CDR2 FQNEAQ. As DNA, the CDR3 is TGTGCCAGCAGCTTAGAGGCGGGAACTTACGAGCAGTACTTC. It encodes CASSLEAGTYEQYF.

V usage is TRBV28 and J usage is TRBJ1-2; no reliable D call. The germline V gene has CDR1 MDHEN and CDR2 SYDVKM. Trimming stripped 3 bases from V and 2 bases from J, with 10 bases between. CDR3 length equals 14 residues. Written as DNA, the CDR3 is TGTGCCAGCAGTTTTTGGCAACAGAACTATGGCTACACCTTC. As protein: CASSFWQQNYGYTF.

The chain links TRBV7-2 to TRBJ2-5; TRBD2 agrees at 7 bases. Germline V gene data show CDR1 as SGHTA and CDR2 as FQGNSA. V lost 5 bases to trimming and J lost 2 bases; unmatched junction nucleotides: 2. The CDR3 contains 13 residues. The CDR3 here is CASSPAGQETQYF. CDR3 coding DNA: TGTGCCAGCAGCCCAGCGGGGCAAGAGACCCAGTACTTC.

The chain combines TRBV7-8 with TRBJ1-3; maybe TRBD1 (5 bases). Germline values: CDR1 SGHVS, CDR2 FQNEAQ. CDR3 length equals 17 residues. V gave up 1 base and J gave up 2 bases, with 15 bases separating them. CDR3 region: CASSLGRFGGPGNTIYF. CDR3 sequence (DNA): TGTGCCAGCAGCTTAGGCAGGTTCGGGGGACCTGGAAACACCATATATTTT.

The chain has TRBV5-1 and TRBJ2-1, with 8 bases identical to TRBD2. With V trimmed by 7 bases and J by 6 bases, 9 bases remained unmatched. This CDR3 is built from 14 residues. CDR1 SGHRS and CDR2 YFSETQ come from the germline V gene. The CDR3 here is CASVPGLGGNEQFF. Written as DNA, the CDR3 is TGCGCCAGCGTCCCGGGACTAGGGGGCAATGAGCAGTTCTTC.

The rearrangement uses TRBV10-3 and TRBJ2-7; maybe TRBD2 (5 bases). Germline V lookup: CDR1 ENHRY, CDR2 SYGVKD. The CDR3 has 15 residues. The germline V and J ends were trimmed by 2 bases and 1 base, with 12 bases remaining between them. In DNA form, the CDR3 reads TGTGCCATCAGTGAGGGGGAGCTCTGGTCCTACGAGCAGTACTTC. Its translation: CAISEGELWSYEQYF.

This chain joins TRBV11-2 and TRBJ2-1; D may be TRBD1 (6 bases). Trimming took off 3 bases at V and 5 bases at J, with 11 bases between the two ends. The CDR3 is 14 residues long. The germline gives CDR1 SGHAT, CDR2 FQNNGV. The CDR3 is CASSFLSGDNEQFF. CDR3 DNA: TGTGCCAGCAGCTTCTTGTCAGGGGACAATGAGCAGTTCTTC. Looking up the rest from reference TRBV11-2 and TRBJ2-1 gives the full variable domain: EAGVAQSPRYKIIEKRQSVAFWCNPISGHATLYWYQQILGQGPKLLIQFQNNGVVDDSQLPKDRFSAERLKGVDSTLKIQPAKLEDSAVYLCASSFLSGDNEQFFGPGTRLTVL.

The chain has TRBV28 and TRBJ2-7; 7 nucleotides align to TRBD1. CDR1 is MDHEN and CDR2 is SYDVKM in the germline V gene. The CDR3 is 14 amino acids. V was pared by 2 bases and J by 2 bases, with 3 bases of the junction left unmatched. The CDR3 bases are TGTGCCAGCAGTTTAACAACAGGGGCCTACGAGCAGTACTTC. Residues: CASSLTTGAYEQYF.

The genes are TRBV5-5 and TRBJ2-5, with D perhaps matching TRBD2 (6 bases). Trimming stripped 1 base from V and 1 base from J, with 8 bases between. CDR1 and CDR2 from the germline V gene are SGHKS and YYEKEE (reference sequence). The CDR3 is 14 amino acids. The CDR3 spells CASSLSSAQETQYF. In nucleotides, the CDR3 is TGTGCCAGCAGCTTGTCTAGCGCCCAAGAGACCCAGTACTTC.

DNA for the CDR3: TGTGCCAGCAGTTTAGGCCAACTAGCTACAGATACGCAGTATTTT. Translated, it gives CASSLGQLATDTQYF. J is TRBJ2-3 and V is TRBV28; possible D gene TRBD2, 6 bases. The CDR3 extends over 15 amino acids. Trimming shortened V by 2 bases and J by 3 bases, and 12 bases separated the two germline ends. The germline V gene encodes CDR1 MDHEN and CDR2 SYDVKM.

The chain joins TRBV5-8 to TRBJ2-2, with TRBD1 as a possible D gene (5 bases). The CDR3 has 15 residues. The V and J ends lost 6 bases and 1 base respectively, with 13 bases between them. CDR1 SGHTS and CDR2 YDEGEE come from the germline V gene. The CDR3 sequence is CASTLTVMNTGELFF. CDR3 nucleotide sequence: TGTGCCAGCACCCTGACAGTGATGAACACCGGGGAGCTGTTTTTT.

CDR3: CASSSSGLHEQYF. The CDR3, as DNA: TGTGCCAGCAGTTCCTCCGGACTGCACGAGCAGTACTTC. The chain is built from TRBV28 and TRBJ2-7; D perhaps matches TRBD2 (5 bases). Germline assignment: CDR1 MDHEN and CDR2 SYDVKM. The ends were cut back, 4 bases at V and 5 bases at J, with 12 bases in the middle. There are 13 residues in the CDR3.

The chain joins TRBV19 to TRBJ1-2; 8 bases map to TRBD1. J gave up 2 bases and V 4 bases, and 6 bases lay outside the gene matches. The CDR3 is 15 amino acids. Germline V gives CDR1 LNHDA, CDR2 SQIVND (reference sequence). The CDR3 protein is CASSRPGQANYGYTF. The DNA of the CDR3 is TGTGCCAGTAGTAGACCGGGACAGGCGAACTATGGCTACACCTTC.

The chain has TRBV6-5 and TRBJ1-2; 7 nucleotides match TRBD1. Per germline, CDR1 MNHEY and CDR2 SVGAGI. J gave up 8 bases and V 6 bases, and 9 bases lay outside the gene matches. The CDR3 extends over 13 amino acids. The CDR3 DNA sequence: TGTGCCAGCAGCCCACCGGGGGACAGCGGCTACACCTTC. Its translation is CASSPPGDSGYTF.